The sequence of this TCR beta chain was determined in a study of blood T cell repertoires in COVID-19. Looking at the study overall: The United States, Italy and Spain supplied acute and convalescent COVID-19 samples. PBMCs, B-cell-depleted T cells, or T cells were the source of the cDNA or gDNA that made up the material.

The CDR3 is made up of 13 amino acids. Trimming removed 6 bases at V and 2 bases at J, with 8 bases between. Germline values: CDR1 SNHLY, CDR2 FYNNEI. In the authors' workflow: Amplified reference gene primers provided the basis for estimating nucleated cell counts. Generated by immunoSEQ multiplex PCR, the TCRdb table keeps only in-frame clones and is missing some. V, J and clone size were drawn from that table, and D and trimming were deduced from the DNA. The sample contains some 60,000 clones, 90% of which appear only once. For this clone: This same CDR3 is encoded by further DNA sequences in the sample.

The chain joins TRBV2 to TRBJ1-5; D not resolved. The source material was peripheral blood. The TCR originated in a man aged 60 to 75 with acute or convalescent COVID-19. CDR3 in DNA: TGTGCCAGCAGGGCAGATGGCAATCAGCCCCAGCATTTT. Protein product: CASRADGNQPQHF.